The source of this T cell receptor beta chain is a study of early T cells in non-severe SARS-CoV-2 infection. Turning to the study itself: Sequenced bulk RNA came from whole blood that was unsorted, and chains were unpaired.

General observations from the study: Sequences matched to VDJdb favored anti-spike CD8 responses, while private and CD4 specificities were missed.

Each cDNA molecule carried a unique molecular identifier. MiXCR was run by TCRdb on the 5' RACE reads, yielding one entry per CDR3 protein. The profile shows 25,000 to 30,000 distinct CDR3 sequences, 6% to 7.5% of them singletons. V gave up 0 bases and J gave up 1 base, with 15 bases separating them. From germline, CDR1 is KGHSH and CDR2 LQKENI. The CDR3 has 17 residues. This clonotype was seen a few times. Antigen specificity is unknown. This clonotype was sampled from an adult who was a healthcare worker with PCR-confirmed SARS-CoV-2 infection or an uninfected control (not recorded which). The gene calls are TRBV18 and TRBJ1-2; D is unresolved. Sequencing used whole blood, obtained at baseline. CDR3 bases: TGTGCCAGCTCACCACCCGGAGTGTGGACTAATAACTATGGCTACACCTTC. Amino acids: CASSPPGVWTNNYGYTF.